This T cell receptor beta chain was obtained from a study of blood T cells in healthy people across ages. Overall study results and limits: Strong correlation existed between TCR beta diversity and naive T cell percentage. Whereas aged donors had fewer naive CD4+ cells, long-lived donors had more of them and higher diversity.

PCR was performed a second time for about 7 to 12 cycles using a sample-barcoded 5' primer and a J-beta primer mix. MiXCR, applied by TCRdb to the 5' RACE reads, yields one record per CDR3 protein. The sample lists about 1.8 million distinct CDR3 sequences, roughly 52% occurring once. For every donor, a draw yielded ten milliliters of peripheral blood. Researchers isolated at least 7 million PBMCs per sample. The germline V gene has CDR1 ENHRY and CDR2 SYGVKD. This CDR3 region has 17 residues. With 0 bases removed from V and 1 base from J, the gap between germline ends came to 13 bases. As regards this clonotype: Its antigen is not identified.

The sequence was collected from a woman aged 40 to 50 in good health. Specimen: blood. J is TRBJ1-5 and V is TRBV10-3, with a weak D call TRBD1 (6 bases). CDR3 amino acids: CAISESFPRGSNQPQHF. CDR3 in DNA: TGTGCCATCAGTGAGTCCTTTCCCAGGGGAAGCAATCAGCCCCAGCATTTT.